This T cell receptor beta chain was observed in a study of CD8 T cells in Susac syndrome. Study-wide context: There were Susac syndrome patients who were therapy-naive at blood draw, others on corticosteroids, and others on intravenous immunoglobulin alone.

With random hexamers, roughly 0.45 to 1 ug RNA was reverse transcribed. MiXCR, applied by TCRdb to the immunoSEQ multiplex PCR reads, yields one record per CDR3 protein. This sample has roughly 140,000 distinct CDR3 sequences, with nearly 97% found just once. This CDR3 has 16 amino acids. CDR1 and CDR2 from the germline V gene are MDHEN and SYDVKM. V was clipped by 5 bases and J by 4 bases; unmatched bases: 13. The chain recombines TRBV28 with TRBJ1-2, with 7 bases identical to TRBD1. This clonotype was obtained from a human donor with Susac syndrome. Sequenced sample: CD4+ T cells from PBMCs. CDR3 in amino acids: CASSPQGGPTFYGYTF. Written as DNA, the CDR3 is TGTGCCAGCAGTCCACAAGGGGGCCCCACTTTCTATGGCTACACCTTC.